These 18 T cell receptor beta chains share one sample of origin, sequenced in a study of technical replicates of blood from a few donors. Clones were read by immunoSEQ multiplex PCR, and TCRdb kept only the in-frame ones, dropping some. The sample lists approximately 17,000 clones; around nine tenths were seen once. The sequenced sample was PBMCs. The receptors were sampled from a human donor in good health.

This rearrangement joins TRBV21-1 to TRBJ2-1; the D segment call TRBD1 is taken from the table without a DNA check. TRBV21-1 has pseudogene status. The CDR3 sequence is 19 residues long. In DNA form, the CDR3 reads TGTGCCAGCAGCTTTCCGGGACAGGGAGGAAGGACCTCCTACAATGAGCAGTTCTTC. This encodes CASSFPGQGGRTSYNEQFF.

This rearrangement joins TRBV7-9 to TRBJ1-3; tentative D call: TRBD1 (6 bases). From germline, CDR1 is SEHNR and CDR2 FQNEAQ (reference sequence). Trimming pared 5 bases from V and 0 bases from J, leaving 11 bases between. The CDR3 is made up of 15 amino acids. CDR3 loop: CASSPGQISGNTIYF. Here the CDR3 DNA reads TGTGCCAGCAGCCCTGGACAGATCTCTGGAAACACCATATATTTT.

This clone appeared a single time. The chain links TRBV29-1 to TRBJ2-7; TRBD1 aligns across 11 bases. V gave up 7 bases and J gave up 5 bases; unmatched junction bases: 7. Germline V lookup: CDR1 SQVTM, CDR2 ANQGSEA. This CDR3 spans 13 amino acids. This chain's CDR3 is CSGRTGGRNEQYF. For the CDR3, the DNA is TGCAGCGGCAGGACAGGGGGCAGGAACGAGCAGTACTTC.

The chain uses TRBV7-9 and TRBJ2-1; D is undetermined. V was cut by 1 base and J by 10 bases, with 5 bases left in between. The CDR3 has 11 amino acids. Germline lookup yields CDR1 SEHNR and CDR2 FQNEAQ (reference sequence). CDR3 bases: TGTGCCAGCAGCTTAGGGCGGGAGCAGTTCTTC. It codes for CASSLGREQFF.

The chain uses TRBV2 and TRBJ1-4; no clear D. The V end was cut by 5 bases, the J end by 5 bases, with 15 bases between. This CDR3 is 15 amino acids long. Germline CDR1 reads SNHLY; CDR2 reads FYNNEI. CDR3 DNA sequence: TGTGCCAGCAGTAAAGGACCCGGGGAAAATGAAAAACTGTTTTTT. This translates into CASSKGPGENEKLFF.

CDR3 coding DNA: TGTGCCAGCAGCTTAGCGGGGGCAGACAAGGAGCTGTTTTTT. Its protein product is CASSLAGADKELFF. The rearrangement joins TRBV7-9 to TRBJ1-4, with a weak D call TRBD1 (6 bases). The DNA end favors TRBJ2-2, so the J call may be wrong. The CDR3 covers 14 residues. Germline V CDR1 and CDR2: SEHNR, FQNEAQ (reference sequence).

The J gene is TRBJ2-3, the V gene TRBV5-6; no firm D call. The CDR3 has 14 amino acids. Germline V gene data show CDR1 as SGHDT and CDR2 as YYEEEE. Trimming took 1 base from V and 0 from J, leaving 6 bases between them. CDR3 residues: CASSLRSSTDTQYF. The CDR3 nucleotides read TGTGCCAGCAGCTTGCGGTCTAGCACAGATACGCAGTATTTT.

This clone is a singleton in its sample. The V call is TRBV6-6, the J call TRBJ2-1; D not certain. Germline V gene lookup returns CDR1 MNHNY and CDR2 SVGAGI (reference sequence). This CDR3 has 11 residues. The V gene lost 10 bases and the J gene lost 9 bases, with 13 bases spanning the gap. CDR3 in DNA: TGTGCCACCGACTCGATGGGTGAGCAGTTCTTC. It encodes CATDSMGEQFF.

The chain is built from TRBV2 and TRBJ2-2, with TRBD1 matching over 7 bases. The CDR3 spans 13 residues. CDR1 and CDR2 from the germline V gene are SNHLY and FYNNEI. The junction had 5 bases not matched to a gene; V was cut back by 6 bases and J by 7 bases. The CDR3 sequence: CASRVQGIGELFF. The DNA of the CDR3 is TGTGCCAGCAGGGTACAGGGGATCGGGGAGCTGTTTTTT.

The chain is built from TRBV28 and TRBJ2-6; possibly TRBD2 for D (7 bases). CDR1 MDHEN and CDR2 SYDVKM come from the germline V gene. The CDR3 contains 14 residues. V was cut by 9 bases and J by 5 bases, with 14 bases left in between. DNA for the CDR3: TGTGCCAGTAATGGGGGGGCAAGGGCCAACGTCCTGACTTTC. Amino acid sequence: CASNGGARANVLTF.

The V and J genes are TRBV7-9 and TRBJ2-7; D is undetermined. The germline V and J ends were trimmed by 5 bases and 2 bases, with 13 bases remaining between them. The CDR3 has 14 residues. Germline CDR1 reads SEHNR; CDR2 reads FQNEAQ (reference sequence). In DNA, the CDR3 is TGTGCCAGCAGCACATCGTCAGGCGCCTACGAGCAGTACTTC. It encodes CASSTSSGAYEQYF.

The rearrangement links TRBV7-9 to TRBJ1-2; 9 bases are shared with TRBD1. Germline lookup yields CDR1 SEHNR and CDR2 FQNEAQ (reference sequence). The CDR3 loop spans 16 amino acids. The V segment lost 5 bases and the J segment 4 bases; nucleotides outside the gene matches: 11. The CDR3 DNA follows: TGTGCCAGCAGCCCACGCACAGGGGGCGTTTCCTATGGCTACACCTTC. This sequence encodes CASSPRTGGVSYGYTF.

This clone came up once. The chain employs TRBV7-2 and TRBJ2-4; D gene unclear. The CDR3 has 11 amino acids. Germline-derived CDR1 and CDR2 are SGHTA and FQGNSA. V was cut by 3 bases and J by 10 bases, with 7 bases left in between. The CDR3 region is CASSFQLIQYF. CDR3 sequence (DNA): TGTGCCAGCAGCTTCCAGTTAATTCAGTACTTC. The variable domain in full, with the rest retrieved from reference TRBV7-2 and TRBJ2-4, is GAGVSQSPSNKVTEKGKDVELRCDPISGHTALYWYRQSLGQGLEFLIYFQGNSAPDKSGLPSDRFSAERTGGSVSTLTIQRTQQEDSAVYLCASSFQLIQYFGAGTRLSVL.

This sequence joins TRBV7-6 and TRBJ1-2; D is uncertain. This CDR3 spans 15 amino acids. Trimming left V 3 bases short and J 3 bases short, with 14 bases between. Per the germline V gene, CDR1 is SGHVS and CDR2 is FNYEAQ. The CDR3 DNA follows: TGTGCCAGCAGCTTTGCGGGTCGTGGGGACTATGGCTACACCTTC. Its protein is CASSFAGRGDYGYTF.

The J gene is TRBJ2-3, the V gene TRBV2; D not certain. V was trimmed by 7 bases and J by 5 bases, leaving 7 bases between them. Germline V CDR1 and CDR2: SNHLY, FYNNEI. CDR3 length: 11 residues. CDR3 amino acids: CASNYQDTQYF. CDR3 in DNA: TGTGCCAGCAACTACCAAGATACGCAGTATTTT.

This clone was detected once. The V gene is TRBV7-2, the J gene TRBJ1-2; D not certain. The germline gives CDR1 SGHTA, CDR2 FQGNSA. Trimming stripped 3 bases from V and 1 base from J, with 12 bases between. CDR3 length: 15 amino acids. The CDR3 protein is CASSLVLAHNYGYTF. The DNA of the CDR3 is TGTGCCAGCAGCTTGGTATTGGCACATAACTATGGCTACACCTTC.

The chain recombines TRBV9 with TRBJ1-1; TRBD1 might be the D (5 bases). Trimming cost V 3 bases and J 3 bases, with 15 bases left between them. CDR1 and CDR2 (germline): SGDLS, YYNGEE. The CDR3 totals 15 residues. CDR3 region: CASSAGAGRDTEAFF. CDR3 bases: TGTGCCAGCAGCGCCGGGGCAGGGAGGGACACTGAAGCTTTCTTT.

V is TRBV7-6 and J is TRBJ2-5; the D gene is possibly TRBD2 (5 bases). The ends were cut back, 5 bases at V and 1 base at J, with 17 bases in the middle. Germline lookup yields CDR1 SGHVS and CDR2 FNYEAQ. This CDR3 contains 16 residues. CDR3 nucleotides: TGTGCCAGCAGCCCCAACCACGGGATATTCCAAGAGACCCAGTACTTC. It specifies CASSPNHGIFQETQYF.